These T cell receptor beta chains were read from a single sample in a study of T cells in Graves' hyperthyroidism and ophthalmopathy. MiXCR, run by TCRdb on the multiplex PCR reads, gives a single entry per CDR3 protein. The sample includes nearly 750,000 distinct CDR3 sequences, just over 35% of them seen just once. Sample: blood. These receptors were obtained from a woman between 40 and 55 years old with Graves' hyperthyroidism. Each CDR3 is given with its conserved first and last residue. A D gene is named only where the DNA matches it firmly. Rows give clone size only sometimes, using once, few, many, or a class for an expanded clone.

size,D,V,length,J,DNA,CDR3
-,-,TRBV7-2,16,TRBJ2-7,TGTGCCAGCAGCCTAAGTTCTATCGGGGTTCCCTACGAGCAGTACTTC,CASSLSSIGVPYEQYF
-,TRBD1,TRBV7-2,15,TRBJ1-6,TGTGCCAGCAGTATGACAGGGGCACCTAATTCACCCCTCCACTTT,CASSMTGAPNSPLHF
many,-,TRBV12-3/TRBV12-4,13,TRBJ1-2,TGTGCCAGCAGTCGAACAGGGTTGTATGGCTACACCTTC,CASSRTGLYGYTF
-,-,TRBV7-9,18,TRBJ2-6,TGTGCCAGCAGCTTAAAGCGGTATAGGTCCTCTGGGGCCAACGTCCTGACTTTC,CASSLKRYRSSGANVLTF
-,-,TRBV4-3,18,TRBJ2-7,TGCGCCAGCAGCCAAAAGTTTGTCCGGGGCCCGGCCGCCTACGAGCAGTACTTC,CASSQKFVRGPAAYEQYF
-,-,TRBV25-1,16,TRBJ1-3,TGTGCCAGCAGTGGATTGGGGGGAACCGCTGGAAACACCATATATTTT,CASSGLGGTAGNTIYF
-,-,TRBV30,12,TRBJ1-1,TGTGCCTGGAAACCGGAACGGGGTGAAGCTTTCTTT,CAWKPERGEAFF
many,TRBD1,TRBV2,15,TRBJ2-7,TGTGCCAGCAGTGCACGGCCGGGACAGGGAGCCGAGCAGTACTTC,CASSARPGQGAEQYF
many,-,TRBV7-8,18,TRBJ1-2,TGTGCCAGCAGCCCCTTCCCTAAGATCCAAGCCGCTAACTATGGCTACACCTTC,CASSPFPKIQAANYGYTF
-,-,TRBV5-1,15,TRBJ2-2,TGCGCCAGCAGCCCTCGGGCAGGGGACACCGGGGAGCTGTTTTTT,CASSPRAGDTGELFF
-,TRBD1,TRBV25-1,15,TRBJ1-6,TGTGCCAGCAACAATTCCGGGACAGGGGGTTCACCCCTCCACTTT,CASNNSGTGGSPLHF
many,-,TRBV7-8,13,TRBJ1-1,TGTGCCAGCAGCTTGAAGTGGGACACTGAAGCTTTCTTT,CASSLKWDTEAFF
-,TRBD1,TRBV15,16,TRBJ1-2,TGTGCCACCAGCAGTGCTAGTATCGGACAGGGGATCGGCTACACCTTC,CATSSASIGQGIGYTF
many,TRBD2,TRBV10-3,14,TRBJ2-7,TGTGCCATCAGTTCAGCGGGAGGGGCCTACGAGCAGTACTTC,CAISSAGGAYEQYF
few,-,TRBV2,10,TRBJ2-1,TGTGCCAGCAGTTTAAATGAGCAGTTCTTC,CASSLNEQFF
many,-,TRBV10-3,14,TRBJ1-1,TGTGCCATCAGCGTCGGACGGTTGAACACTGAAGCTTTCTTT,CAISVGRLNTEAFF
once,TRBD2,TRBV25-1,16,TRBJ2-3,TGTGCCAGCAGCTTAGCGGGGAGTACTAGCACAGATACGCAGTATTTT,CASSLAGSTSTDTQYF
few,-,TRBV19,14,TRBJ1-3,TGTGCCAGTACCTCGTCGGTCTCTGGAAACACCATATATTTT,CASTSSVSGNTIYF
-,TRBD1,TRBV5-1,16,TRBJ2-7,TGCGCCAGCAGCTTCAAACAGGGGTCGACTTCCTACGAGCAGTACTTC,CASSFKQGSTSYEQYF
-,-,TRBV24-1,15,TRBJ2-2,TGTGCCACCAGTGATTTGGTGGCAGGGGCCGGGGAGCTGTTTTTT,CATSDLVAGAGELFF
-,-,TRBV20-1,9,TRBJ2-5,TGCAGTGCCCAGGGGACCCAGTACTTC,CSAQGTQYF
many,TRBD1,TRBV7-3,13,TRBJ2-7,TGTGCCAGCAGCGCGACAGGGGCCGAGGAGCAGTACTTC,CASSATGAEEQYF
-,TRBD1,TRBV10-2,17,TRBJ1-1,TGCGCCAGCTTCCCCCCTCAGCGACAGGGAAAGGGCACTGAAGCTTTCTTT,CASFPPQRQGKGTEAFF
few,TRBD1,TRBV19,17,TRBJ1-4,TGTGCCAGTAAGGTCCACCCCCCCCGGGACAGTAATGAAAAACTGTTTTTT,CASKVHPPRDSNEKLFF
-,-,TRBV7-9,15,TRBJ2-7,TGTGCCAGCAGCTTAACACGTTCGGGCACCGGGGAGCAGTACTTC,CASSLTRSGTGEQYF
many,-,TRBV11-2,16,TRBJ2-2,TGTGCCAGCAGCTTAGACCGGGTACCCAACACCGGGGAGCTGTTTTTT,CASSLDRVPNTGELFF
-,TRBD2,TRBV13,16,TRBJ2-5,TGTGCCAGCAACACCAAGGGGCTAGCGGGGCTAGAGACCCAGTACTTC,CASNTKGLAGLETQYF
-,TRBD1,TRBV2,10,TRBJ1-1,TGTGCCAGCAGTGCGACAGGGGCTTTCTTT,CASSATGAFF
-,-,TRBV7-2,15,TRBJ2-2,TGTGCCAGCAGCTTACGTGGGGCTGGCACCGGGGAGCTGTTTTTT,CASSLRGAGTGELFF
-,TRBD1,TRBV27,14,TRBJ1-2,TGTGCCAGCAGCCTTCGACAGGGGTTGGATGGCTACACCTTC,CASSLRQGLDGYTF
few,-,TRBV12-3/TRBV12-4,15,TRBJ2-7,TGTGCCAGCAGTTTACGGCGGGGACAAGCCTACGAGCAGTACTTC,CASSLRRGQAYEQYF
few,-,TRBV20-1,14,TRBJ2-2,TGCAGTGCTAGAGGGGGGGCTGGCACCGGGGAGCTGTTTTTT,CSARGGAGTGELFF
-,-,TRBV7-6,15,TRBJ1-4,TGTGCCAGCAGCCAAGAAGAGGGAAGGGATGAAAAACTGTTTTTT,CASSQEEGRDEKLFF
many,-,TRBV7-9,14,TRBJ2-5,TGTGCCAGCAGCGTTTCGGGACACAAAGAGACCCAGTACTTC,CASSVSGHKETQYF
once,-,TRBV7-9,15,TRBJ2-6,TGTGCCAGCAGCTTAGACGGGGCGCGGGCCAACGTCCTGACTTTC,CASSLDGARANVLTF
-,TRBD1,TRBV5-4,17,TRBJ1-5,TGTGCCAGCAGCTCGACCCGAGGACAGGATCATGATCAGCCCCAGCATTTT,CASSSTRGQDHDQPQHF
many,-,TRBV20-1,14,TRBJ2-7,TGCAGTGCCCTGGAGCGGACCACTATGATGGAGCAGTACTTC,CSALERTTMMEQYF
many,-,TRBV7-9,16,TRBJ2-6,TGTGCCAGCAGCATCGACGGCCACTCTGGGGCCAACGTCCTGACTTTC,CASSIDGHSGANVLTF
-,TRBD2,TRBV5-6,12,TRBJ2-5,TGTGCCAGCAGAACCCTAGCGGGGGGCTGGTACTTC,CASRTLAGGWYF
-,TRBD2,TRBV2,18,TRBJ2-3,TGTGCCAGCAGGAGTCTAAAATCGGGACTAGCGGTCACAGATACGCAGTATTTT,CASRSLKSGLAVTDTQYF
-,-,TRBV5-1,15,TRBJ2-7,TGCGCCAGCAGCCCGAGGGGCGAAAGCTCCTACGAGCAGTACTTC,CASSPRGESSYEQYF
-,TRBD1,TRBV6-2/TRBV6-3,14,TRBJ1-3,TGTGCCAGCAGTTACCTGGACAGGGGGAACACCATATATTTT,CASSYLDRGNTIYF
-,-,TRBV6-4,15,TRBJ2-7,TGTGCCAGCAGTGACCCAGGGGTTAGCTCCTACGAGCAGTACTTC,CASSDPGVSSYEQYF
once,TRBD2,TRBV5-1,15,TRBJ2-2,TGCGCCAGCAGCAACGGACTAGCGGGTTACAATGAGCAGTTTTTT,CASSNGLAGYNEQFF
-,-,TRBV6-6,14,TRBJ2-2,TGTGCCAGCAGTCCCCCGGGTGGCACCGGGGAGCTGTTTTTT,CASSPPGGTGELFF
many,TRBD1,TRBV7-2,15,TRBJ1-5,TGTGCCAGCAGCCCACAGGGGGATAGCAATCAGCCCCAGCATTTT,CASSPQGDSNQPQHF
many,-,TRBV19,16,TRBJ1-2,TGTGCCAGTAGCATAGGACACGGGGTCGACACTAGCGGCTACACCTTC,CASSIGHGVDTSGYTF
few,-,TRBV24-1,14,TRBJ2-3,TGTGCCACCAGTGATTACGAGGGGACAGATACGCAGTATTTT,CATSDYEGTDTQYF
-,-,TRBV14,15,TRBJ2-2,TGTGCCAGCAGCCAAGTGCAGGGCCTTACCGGGGAGCTGTTTTTT,CASSQVQGLTGELFF
-,-,TRBV29-1,15,TRBJ2-7,TGCAGCGTTGTGGGTTCTTTAGGGTTGTTGGGCGAGCAGTACTTC,CSVVGSLGLLGEQYF
-,-,TRBV4-1,14,TRBJ2-7,TGCGCCAGCAGCCAAGTCGGGGACACCTACGAGCAGTACTTC,CASSQVGDTYEQYF
once,-,TRBV7-9,15,TRBJ2-2,TGTGCCAGCAGCGCCCGGGACTTGTACACCGGGGAGCTGTTTTTT,CASSARDLYTGELFF
-,TRBD1,TRBV4-1,16,TRBJ1-1,TGCGCCAGCAGCCCGGGACAGGGACCTATGAACACTGAAGCTTTCTTT,CASSPGQGPMNTEAFF
many,-,TRBV7-9,13,TRBJ1-2,TGTGCCAGCAGCCGTGGCGAAGTCTATGGCTACACCTTC,CASSRGEVYGYTF
-,-,TRBV12-3/TRBV12-4,15,TRBJ1-1,TGTGCCAGCAGTTTTTTAGGAGGGAAGGGCACTGAAGCTTTCTTT,CASSFLGGKGTEAFF